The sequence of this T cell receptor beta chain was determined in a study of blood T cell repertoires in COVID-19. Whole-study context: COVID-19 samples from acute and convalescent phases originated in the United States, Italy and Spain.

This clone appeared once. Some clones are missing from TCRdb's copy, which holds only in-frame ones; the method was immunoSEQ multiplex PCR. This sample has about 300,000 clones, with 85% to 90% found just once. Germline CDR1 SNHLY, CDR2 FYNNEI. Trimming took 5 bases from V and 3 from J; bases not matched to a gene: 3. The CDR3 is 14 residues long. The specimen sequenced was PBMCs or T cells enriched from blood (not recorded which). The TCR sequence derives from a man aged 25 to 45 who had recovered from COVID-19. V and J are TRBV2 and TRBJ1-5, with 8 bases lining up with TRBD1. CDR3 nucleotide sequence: TGTGCCAGCAGTCGGGACAGGATCAATCAGCCCCAGCATTTT. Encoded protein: CASSRDRINQPQHF.